These 23 T cell receptor beta chains originate from one sample sequenced in a study of tumor and adjacent non-tumor tissue in lung cancer. A modified ARM-PCR protocol with three rounds of nested PCR amplified TCRbeta. TCRdb re-derived calls from the multiplex PCR reads in MiXCR, one entry per CDR3 protein. This sample yields roughly 67,000 distinct CDR3 sequences, of which 55% to 70% are seen a single time; about 19% belongs to the top ten. RNA was extracted from bulk tissue without any cell sorting. The sample taken for sequencing was lung tumor tissue. The receptor set was obtained from a man aged 50 or older with non-small cell lung cancer.

On this clonotype itself: The CDR3 carries no conserved terminal phenylalanine or tryptophan, so it likely arises from a read error. The CDR3 loop is CSARGGGGGYEQFS. The CDR3 DNA reads as TGCAGTGCTAGAGGGGGCGGGGGCGGGTATGAGCAGTTCTCC. The chain links TRBV20-1 to TRBJ2-1, with D possibly TRBD2 on 7 matching bases. Trimming removed 1 base from V and 8 bases from J, with 15 bases in between. Germline assignment: CDR1 DFQATT and CDR2 SNEGSKA (reference sequence). This CDR3 contains 14 residues.

Many counts were recorded for this clonotype. V usage is TRBV28 and J usage is TRBJ1-1; 7 bases are shared with TRBD1. V lost 5 bases to trimming and J lost 6 bases; unmatched junction nucleotides: 9. Germline V gene sequence: CDR1 MDHEN, CDR2 SYDVKM. The CDR3 contains 14 residues. The DNA for the CDR3 is TGTGCCAGCAGTCACGAAGGGGGCTTCGCTGAAGCTTTCTTT. Residues: CASSHEGGFAEAFF.

As concerns this clonotype: Relative to the germline gene, one junction end is altered; a read error may explain this. The chain combines TRBV6-1 with TRBJ1-6; D ambiguous. Germline V gene sequence: CDR1 MNHNS, CDR2 SASEGT. The CDR3 length is 14 residues. As DNA, the CDR3 is TGTGCCAGCAGTGACGGGCCAAGTAATCCACCCCTCCACTTT. Its translation: CASSDGPSNPPLHF.

This clonotype has ten or more counts. The V call is TRBV12-3 or TRBV12-4, the J call TRBJ1-1; TRBD1 agrees at 9 bases. The CDR3 is made up of 13 amino acids. V shed 6 bases, J shed 4 bases, and the junction held 3 bases outside the gene matches. The CDR3 is CASSLQGATEAFF. CDR3 nucleotides: TGTGCCAGCAGCTTACAGGGGGCCACTGAAGCTTTCTTT.

A word on this clonotype: Compared with germline, one end of the junction differs, possibly owing to a read error. The chain couples TRBV11-1 to TRBJ2-7; D is possibly TRBD1 (5 bases). The germline V gene encodes CDR1 SGHAT and CDR2 FQDESV (reference sequence). The CDR3 is made up of 15 amino acids. DNA of the CDR3: TGTGCCAACAGCTTAACAGGTTCAGGCTCCCACGAGCAGTACTTC. Amino acids: CANSLTGSGSHEQYF.

Comment on this clonotype: This may be a read error, as it is one base from a much larger clone. This chain uses TRBV7-8 with TRBJ1-1, with D maybe TRBD1 (5 bases). Looked up from germline, CDR1 is SGHVS and CDR2 is FQNEAQ. Deletions cut 8 bases from V and 5 bases from J, with 12 bases between. This CDR3 comprises 12 residues. CDR3 DNA: TGTGCCAGCTCGATAGGGGAAACTGAAGCTTTCTTT. It codes for CASSIGETEAFF.

This clonotype has a single count. Because it lacks the conserved phenylalanine or tryptophan at the end, this CDR3 is likely a read error. The J gene is TRBJ2-7, the V gene TRBV5-1; tentatively, D is TRBD1 or TRBD2 (5 bases each). Germline V gene lookup returns CDR1 SGHRS and CDR2 YFSETQ. V lost 7 bases and J 4 bases, leaving 9 bases between the germline ends. The CDR3 is 11 residues long. The CDR3 nucleotides read TGCGCCAGCCGAGGGGAATACGAGCAGTACTTG. Translation gives CASRGEYEQYL.

The chain carries TRBV7-9 and TRBJ2-7, with D perhaps TRBD1 or TRBD2 (5 bases each). The CDR3 extends over 14 amino acids. Germline V gives CDR1 SEHNR, CDR2 FQNEAQ (reference sequence). Trimming removed 0 bases at V and 5 bases at J, with 11 bases between. The CDR3 here is CASSLAWGPHEQYF. The CDR3 DNA is TGTGCCAGCAGCTTAGCGTGGGGACCGCACGAGCAGTACTTC.

In regard to this clonotype: No conserved phenylalanine or tryptophan ends this CDR3, so it is likely a read error. The CDR3 loop is CASNPGRLNSEAFS. The CDR3 coding sequence is TGTGCCAGCAATCCGGGACGGTTGAACAGTGAAGCTTTCTCT. The rearrangement joins TRBV6-2 or TRBV6-3 to TRBJ1-1, with a possible D match to TRBD1 (5 bases). CDR1 MNHEY and CDR2 SVGEGT come from the germline V gene. This CDR3 spans 14 amino acids.

The chain uses TRBV10-2 and TRBJ2-2, with D uncertain. The CDR3 runs to 16 residues. CDR1 and CDR2 (germline): WSHSY, SAAADI. Trimming took off 10 bases at V and 2 bases at J, with 20 bases between the two ends. The chain's CDR3 is CANSPPGVANTGELFF. The CDR3 DNA sequence: TGCGCCAACAGCCCCCCGGGTGTGGCCAACACCGGGGAGCTGTTTTTT.

As concerns this clonotype: At one end, the junction sequence differs from germline, possibly due to a read error. The chain carries TRBV11-1 and TRBJ2-2, with D tentatively TRBD2 (5 bases). The germline V gene has CDR1 SGHAT and CDR2 FQDESV (reference sequence). This CDR3 region has 14 residues. CDR3 region: CASSFHGRPGEPFF. The CDR3 DNA sequence: TGTGCTAGCAGTTTTCACGGTCGGCCCGGGGAGCCGTTTTTT.

The sample holds many counts of this clonotype. Given the absence of the conserved phenylalanine or tryptophan at the CDR3 end, a read error is likely. This rearrangement joins TRBV6-1 to TRBJ2-7; D is ambiguous. The length of the CDR3 is 12 residues. Per the germline V gene, CDR1 is MNHNS and CDR2 is SASEGT. V lost 5 bases, J lost 0 bases, and 5 bases lay in between. This CDR3 is CASSPRSYEQYS. CDR3 nucleotide sequence: TGTGCCAGCAGTCCCCGCTCCTACGAGCAGTACTCC.

As for this clonotype: A single base separates this from a much larger clone, so it may be a read error. The chain carries TRBV30 and TRBJ2-1, with TRBD2 matching over 12 bases. Trimming at V came to 1 base and at J to 5 bases, leaving 0 bases not matched to a gene. The CDR3 has 14 amino acids. Per the germline V gene, CDR1 is GTSNPN and CDR2 is SVGIG (reference sequence). The CDR3 bases are TGTGCCTGGAGTGGGACTAGCGGGGACAATGAGCAGTTCTTC. It encodes CAWSGTSGDNEQFF.

The rearrangement uses TRBV11-2 and TRBJ2-1, with D possibly TRBD1 on 5 matching bases. V gave up 5 bases and J gave up 3 bases, with 11 bases separating them. This CDR3 is 14 amino acids long. From germline, CDR1 is SGHAT and CDR2 FQNNGV. The CDR3 sequence is CASSLAGLYNEQFF. Written as DNA, the CDR3 is TGTGCCAGCAGCCTCGCAGGGCTCTACAATGAGCAGTTCTTC.

This clonotype was seen only a few times. The chain is built from TRBV28 and TRBJ2-6, with 9 bases lining up with TRBD1. Germline V gene sequence: CDR1 MDHEN, CDR2 SYDVKM. The CDR3 runs 18 residues. J was trimmed by 0 bases and V by 6 bases; bases with no gene match: 9. CDR3 amino acids: CASRGGQGKSSGANVLTF. The DNA of the CDR3 is TGTGCCAGCAGGGGGGGACAGGGAAAAAGCTCTGGGGCCAACGTCCTGACTTTC.

The table lists this clonotype with a count of one. The conserved phenylalanine or tryptophan normally closing the CDR3 is absent here, so this likely arose from a read error. The chain joins TRBV7-2 to TRBJ2-5, with TRBD2 matching 12 bases. CDR1 is SGHTA, CDR2 FQGNSA, per germline. The J segment lost 0 bases and the V segment lost 4 bases, leaving 0 bases of the junction unmatched. CDR3 length equals 15 residues. CDR3 in DNA: TGTGCCAGCAGCTGGACTAGCGGGGACCAAGAGACCCAGTACTCC. This sequence encodes CASSWTSGDQETQYS.

Only a few counts were recorded for this clonotype. V is TRBV14 and J is TRBJ2-7; D not resolved. Trimming shortened V by 2 bases and J by 1 base, and 9 bases separated the two germline ends. Germline V gene lookup returns CDR1 SGHDN and CDR2 FVKESK. The CDR3 consists of 14 residues. In DNA, the CDR3 is TGTGCCAGCAGCCAACGGACGGCTTCCTACGAGCAGTACTTC. Encoded protein: CASSQRTASYEQYF.

As concerns this clonotype: Relative to the germline gene, one junction end is altered; a read error may explain this. This chain links TRBV4-1 with TRBJ2-1, with 9 nucleotides matching TRBD2. The CDR3 covers 17 residues. Germline CDR1 MGHRA, CDR2 YSYEKL. The CDR3 loop reads CACSQDSSGNSYNEQSF. The CDR3 nucleotides read TGCGCCTGCAGCCAAGACTCTAGCGGGAACTCCTACAATGAGCAGTCCTTC.

About this clonotype itself: One base away lies a much larger clone, so this may be a sequencing read error. The chain is built from TRBV10-2 and TRBJ2-3; weak D call: TRBD2 (5 bases). Deletions cut 5 bases from V and 3 bases from J, with 27 bases between. Germline CDR1 is WSHSY and CDR2 is SAAADI. The CDR3 sequence is 19 residues long. This CDR3 is CASSWSSSDAGVSTDTQYF. The CDR3 DNA sequence: TGCGCCAGCAGTTGGAGCTCCTCGGACGCGGGTGTTTCGACAGATACGCAGTATTTT.

This clonotype has only one observation. V gene TRBV6-7 combines with J gene TRBJ1-2; no firm D call. TRBV6-7 is classed as an ORF, of uncertain function. The V gene lost 5 bases and the J gene lost 7 bases, with 26 bases spanning the gap. The CDR3 contains 17 residues. This CDR3 is CASSTAAWQLRPSGYTF. Written as DNA, the CDR3 is TGTGCCAGCAGTACTGCAGCCTGGCAGCTTCGGCCTAGTGGCTACACCTTC.

At least ten counts were recorded for this clonotype. The chain has TRBV6-1 and TRBJ1-1; tentatively, D is TRBD1 (6 bases). The V end was cut by 5 bases, the J end by 3 bases, with 16 bases between. The CDR3 length is 15 residues. The germline V gene has CDR1 MNHNS and CDR2 SASEGT. CDR3 loop: CASSPRTDYYTEAFF. The CDR3 region has the DNA TGTGCCAGCAGTCCTAGGACAGACTACTACACTGAAGCTTTCTTT.

Turning to this clonotype: One base away lies a much larger clone, so this may be a sequencing read error. The chain combines TRBV5-6 with TRBJ1-1, with a weak D call TRBD1 (6 bases). Trimming removed 7 bases from V and 5 bases from J, with 15 bases in between. Germline CDR1 is SGHDT and CDR2 is YYEEEE. The CDR3 sequence is 13 residues long. The CDR3 reads CASGKTRGTEAFF. The CDR3 DNA reads TGTGCCAGCGGAAAGACAAGGGGGACTGAAGCTTTCTTT.

The chain uses TRBV4-1 and TRBJ2-5, with TRBD1 matching 7 bases. Germline V lookup: CDR1 MGHRA, CDR2 YSYEKL. There are 15 residues in the CDR3. V lost 7 bases to trimming and J lost 9 bases; unmatched junction nucleotides: 17. In DNA form, the CDR3 reads TGCGCCAGCACCTCCTTACTTGACAGGGCGAAGGCCCAGTACTTC. It specifies CASTSLLDRAKAQYF.